The source of this T cell receptor beta chain is a study of post-analysis software for immune sequencing data. This clonotype was counted only a few times. Its antigen remains unidentified. Researchers reported that TCR beta cDNA libraries carried unique molecular identifiers. From approximately 1 to 10 million T cells, 450,000 to 550,000 cDNA molecules were obtained. TCRdb analysed the PCR reads with MiXCR anew, one entry per CDR3 protein. Of 380,000 or so distinct CDR3 sequences listed, approximately 38% are singletons. General observations from the study: Among multiple sclerosis patients, normalized Chao1 diversity was significantly below that of controls. Patients had higher frequencies than controls of five TRBV segments, including TRBV5-6, TRBV5-1 and TRBV20-1.

Germline V gives CDR1 SGHDT, CDR2 YYEEEE. The ends were cut back, 0 bases at V and 7 bases at J, with 18 bases in the middle. This CDR3 comprises 16 residues. The specimen was blood. The chain employs TRBV5-6 and TRBJ2-3; D is perhaps TRBD2 (6 bases). The origin of this receptor is a girl aged 10-17 years with multiple sclerosis. The CDR3, as DNA: TGTGCCAGCAGCTTGGACCTGTTGGGGAGGCGACATACGCAGTATTTT. This sequence encodes CASSLDLLGRRHTQYF. Based on the CDR3 plus reference TRBV5-6 and TRBJ2-3, the full variable domain is DAGVTQSPTHLIKTRGQQVTLRCSPKSGHDTVSWYQQALGQGPQFIFQYYEEEERQRGNFPDRFSGHQFPNYSSELNVNALLLGDSALYLCASSLDLLGRRHTQYFGPGTRLTVL.